These 17 T cell receptor beta chains share one sample of origin, sequenced in a study of blood T cell repertoires in COVID-19. Generated by immunoSEQ multiplex PCR, the TCRdb table keeps only in-frame clones and is missing some. The repertoire holds about 100,000 clones, with almost 80% as singletons. Sequencing was done on a sample of peripheral blood. The receptors come from a man in his 70s with active or convalescent COVID-19.

The chain links TRBV3-1 (or the pseudogene TRBV3-2) to TRBJ2-2; 7 bases are a match to TRBD1. With 0 bases clipped from V and 4 bases from J, the junction kept 8 bases outside the gene matches. Germline loops: CDR1 LGHDT, CDR2 YNNKEL (reference sequence). The CDR3 sequence is 17 residues long. CDR3 amino acids: CASSQDGTARVTGELFF. In DNA form, the CDR3 reads TGTGCCAGCAGCCAAGATGGGACAGCCCGTGTCACCGGGGAGCTGTTTTTT.

The table lists this clone with a few counts. V usage is TRBV27 and J usage is TRBJ2-3; 10 positions agree with TRBD1. The ends lost 7 bases at V and 4 bases at J; junction bases unmatched: 5. The CDR3 covers 14 residues. Germline CDR1 and CDR2: MNHEY and SMNVEV (reference sequence). The CDR3 nucleotides read TGTGCCAGCACCTTGACAGGGGGCGCAGATACGCAGTATTTT. Protein product: CASTLTGGADTQYF.

The chain uses TRBV24-1 and TRBJ1-5; D is perhaps TRBD1 (5 bases). Germline CDR1 and CDR2: KGHDR and SFDVKD. This CDR3 has 15 amino acids. The V and J ends lost 3 bases and 5 bases respectively, with 13 bases between them. The CDR3 nucleotides are TGTGCCACCAGTGATCGCGGGACCGTCGATCAGCCCCAGCATTTT. It specifies CATSDRGTVDQPQHF.

This sequence joins TRBV6-2 or TRBV6-3 and TRBJ1-2; tentative D call: TRBD1 (6 bases). This CDR3 contains 15 residues. Germline V gene sequence: CDR1 MNHEY, CDR2 SVGEGT. Trimming took 2 bases from V and 1 from J, leaving 11 bases between them. The CDR3 is CASSYRQALNYGYTF. CDR3 coding DNA: TGTGCCAGCAGTTACCGACAGGCCCTTAACTATGGCTACACCTTC.

This clone is a singleton in its sample. The gene calls are TRBV4-2 and TRBJ1-5, with D perhaps matching TRBD1 (5 bases). CDR1 is LGHNA and CDR2 is YNFKEQ in the germline V gene. V was pared by 1 base and J by 2 bases, with 12 bases between. This CDR3 has 16 amino acids. The CDR3 sequence: CASSQGAGKGNQPQHF. CDR3 coding DNA: TGTGCCAGCAGCCAAGGGGCAGGGAAGGGCAATCAGCCCCAGCATTTT.

The gene calls are TRBV24-1 and TRBJ1-5; tentative D call: TRBD1 (6 bases). The CDR3 sequence is 14 residues long. Germline-derived CDR1 and CDR2 are KGHDR and SFDVKD. Deletions cut 7 bases from V and 2 bases from J, with 11 bases between. CDR3 in amino acids: CATSDRLGNQPQHF. CDR3 in DNA: TGTGCCACCAGCGACAGGTTGGGCAATCAGCCCCAGCATTTT.

This clone appeared a single time. The chain is built from TRBV19 and TRBJ2-6; tentatively, D is TRBD1 (6 bases). In germline, CDR1 is LNHDA, CDR2 SQIVND (reference sequence). CDR3 length: 17 amino acids. Deletions cut 7 bases from V and 2 bases from J, with 18 bases between. CDR3 in amino acids: CASIGRTRGTGANVLTF. The CDR3 nucleotides are TGTGCCAGTATAGGTAGGACAAGGGGGACTGGGGCCAACGTCCTGACTTTC.

The V call is TRBV3-1 (or the pseudogene TRBV3-2), the J call TRBJ2-2; 8 bases fit TRBD2. The CDR3 has 16 amino acids. J was trimmed by 6 bases and V by 3 bases; bases with no gene match: 9. Germline assignment: CDR1 LGHDT and CDR2 YNNKEL (reference sequence). CDR3 sequence reads: CASSQFGRGHPGELFF. The CDR3 nucleotides are TGTGCCAGCAGCCAGTTCGGGAGGGGTCATCCCGGGGAGCTGTTTTTT.

This rearrangement joins TRBV12-3 or TRBV12-4 to TRBJ2-1, with a possible D match to TRBD2 (6 bases). V was shortened by 7 bases and J by 8 bases, with 9 bases between the two germline ends. CDR3 length: 11 residues. The CDR3 sequence: CASTRGDEQFF. CDR3 bases: TGTGCCAGCACTCGCGGGGATGAGCAGTTCTTC.

The chain has TRBV3-1 (or the pseudogene TRBV3-2) and TRBJ1-1, with 7 bases matching TRBD1. This CDR3 region has 14 residues. V lost 1 base to trimming and J lost 8 bases; unmatched junction nucleotides: 7. Per the germline V gene, CDR1 is LGHDT and CDR2 is YNNKEL (reference sequence). Here the CDR3 reads CASSQGDSRREAFF. CDR3 DNA sequence: TGTGCCAGCAGCCAAGGGGACAGCAGGAGGGAAGCTTTCTTT.

About this clone itself: This CDR3 is also generated by other DNA sequences in the sample. The chain recombines TRBV5-1 with TRBJ2-1; 7 positions agree with TRBD1. The CDR3 has 14 amino acids. V lost 0 bases, J lost 4 bases, and 1 base stayed unmatched. Germline V gene sequence: CDR1 SGHRS, CDR2 YFSETQ. CDR3 in amino acids: CASSLGQGYNEQFF. CDR3 nucleotide sequence: TGCGCCAGCAGCTTGGGACAGGGTTACAATGAGCAGTTCTTC. The full variable domain, in which reference TRBV5-1 and TRBJ2-1 provide the parts outside the CDR3, is KAGVTQTPRYLIKTRGQQVTLSCSPISGHRSVSWYQQTPGQGLQFLFEYFSETQRNKGNFPGRFSGRQFSNSRSEMNVSTLELGDSALYLCASSLGQGYNEQFFGPGTRLTVL.

The chain uses TRBV7-2 and TRBJ2-5, with D possibly TRBD1 on 6 matching bases. The germline V and J ends were trimmed by 5 bases and 0 bases, with 19 bases remaining between them. The CDR3 runs 17 residues. The V gene's germline CDR1 is SGHTA and CDR2 FQGNSA. CDR3 sequence (DNA): TGTGCCAGCAGCGAGACCTTCGGGACACAGTACCAAGAGACCCAGTACTTC. Amino acid sequence: CASSETFGTQYQETQYF.

The V and J genes are TRBV5-1 and TRBJ1-1; D remains unclear. Trimming cost V 0 bases and J 0 bases, with 9 bases left between them. CDR1 and CDR2 (germline): SGHRS, YFSETQ. The CDR3 runs to 15 residues. The CDR3 nucleotides are TGCGCCAGCAGCTTGGGGAGAATGATGAACACTGAAGCTTTCTTT. This encodes CASSLGRMMNTEAFF. Full variable domain (remainder filled in from reference TRBV5-1 and TRBJ1-1): KAGVTQTPRYLIKTRGQQVTLSCSPISGHRSVSWYQQTPGQGLQFLFEYFSETQRNKGNFPGRFSGRQFSNSRSEMNVSTLELGDSALYLCASSLGRMMNTEAFFGQGTRLTVV.

This sequence joins TRBV7-2 and TRBJ1-2, with a weak D call TRBD1 (5 bases). The CDR3 is 13 residues long. CDR1 is SGHTA and CDR2 is FQGNSA in the germline V gene. V lost 6 bases, J lost 2 bases, and 10 bases lay in between. In nucleotides, the CDR3 is TGTGCCAGCAGAGCGCGGGGCAACTATGGCTACACCTTC. It codes for CASRARGNYGYTF.

The gene calls are TRBV29-1 and TRBJ1-1; D is perhaps TRBD1 (5 bases). V was shortened by 7 bases and J by 3 bases, with 12 bases between the two germline ends. Germline V gene sequence: CDR1 SQVTM, CDR2 ANQGSEA. The CDR3 runs to 12 residues. For the CDR3, the DNA is TGCAGCGCGGCAACAGGCGACACTGAAGCTTTCTTT. It translates to CSAATGDTEAFF.

The J gene is TRBJ1-2, the V gene TRBV18; TRBD1 agrees at 7 bases. This CDR3 contains 12 residues. With V trimmed by 2 bases and J by 8 bases, 2 bases remained unmatched. Per germline, CDR1 KGHSH and CDR2 LQKENI. The CDR3 DNA is TGTGCCAGCTCACCAAGGGGGCACGGCTACACCTTC. Its protein is CASSPRGHGYTF.

This clone was seen only a few times. The chain recombines TRBV24-1 with TRBJ2-7, with D perhaps matching TRBD2 (6 bases). The germline V gene encodes CDR1 KGHDR and CDR2 SFDVKD. CDR3 length: 12 amino acids. The V gene lost 5 bases and the J gene lost 5 bases, with 9 bases spanning the gap. DNA of the CDR3: TGTGCCACCAGTGGGACGGGGGACGAGCAGTACTTC. Translated, it gives CATSGTGDEQYF.